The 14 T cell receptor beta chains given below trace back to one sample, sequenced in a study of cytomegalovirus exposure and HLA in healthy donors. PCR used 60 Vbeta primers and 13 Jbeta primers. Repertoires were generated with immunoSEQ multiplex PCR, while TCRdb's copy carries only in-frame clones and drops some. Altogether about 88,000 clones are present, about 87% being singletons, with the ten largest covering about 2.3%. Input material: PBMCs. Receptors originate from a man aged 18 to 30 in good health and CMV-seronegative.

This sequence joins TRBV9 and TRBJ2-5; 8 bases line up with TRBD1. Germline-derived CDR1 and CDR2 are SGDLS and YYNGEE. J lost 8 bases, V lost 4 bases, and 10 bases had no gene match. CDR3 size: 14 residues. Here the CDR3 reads CASSIRQGSVTQYF. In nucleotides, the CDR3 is TGTGCCAGCAGCATACGACAGGGGTCAGTTACCCAGTACTTC.

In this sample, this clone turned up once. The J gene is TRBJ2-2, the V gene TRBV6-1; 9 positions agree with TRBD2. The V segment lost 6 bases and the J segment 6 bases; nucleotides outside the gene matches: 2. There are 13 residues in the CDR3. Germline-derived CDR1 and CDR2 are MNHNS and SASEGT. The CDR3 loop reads CASRGTSPGELFF. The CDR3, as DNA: TGTGCCAGCAGGGGGACTAGCCCCGGGGAGCTGTTTTTT.

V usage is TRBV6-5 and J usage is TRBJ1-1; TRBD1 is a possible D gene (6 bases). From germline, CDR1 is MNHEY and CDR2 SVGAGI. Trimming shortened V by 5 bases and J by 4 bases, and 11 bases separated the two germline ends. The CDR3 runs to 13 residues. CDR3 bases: TGTGCCAGCAGTCGACAGGAGAGCACTGAAGCTTTCTTT. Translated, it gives CASSRQESTEAFF.

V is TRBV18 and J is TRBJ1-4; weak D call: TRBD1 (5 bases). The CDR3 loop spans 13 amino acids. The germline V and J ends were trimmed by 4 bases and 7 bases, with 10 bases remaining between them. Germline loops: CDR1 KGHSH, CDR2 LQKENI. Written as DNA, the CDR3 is TGTGCCAGCTCACAGGGGATAGTTGAAAAACTGTTTTTT. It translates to CASSQGIVEKLFF.

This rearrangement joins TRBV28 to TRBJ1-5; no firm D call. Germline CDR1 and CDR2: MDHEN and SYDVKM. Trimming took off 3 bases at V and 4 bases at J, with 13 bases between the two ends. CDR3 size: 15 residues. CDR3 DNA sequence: TGTGCCAGCAGTTTTGGGGTGGGAGGAAATCAGCCCCAGCATTTT. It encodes CASSFGVGGNQPQHF.

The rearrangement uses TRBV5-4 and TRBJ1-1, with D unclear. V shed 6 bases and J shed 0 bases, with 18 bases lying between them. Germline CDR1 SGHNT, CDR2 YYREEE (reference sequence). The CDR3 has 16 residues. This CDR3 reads CASTKIPRPMNTEAFF. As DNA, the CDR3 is TGTGCCAGCACCAAGATCCCCAGGCCCATGAACACTGAAGCTTTCTTT.

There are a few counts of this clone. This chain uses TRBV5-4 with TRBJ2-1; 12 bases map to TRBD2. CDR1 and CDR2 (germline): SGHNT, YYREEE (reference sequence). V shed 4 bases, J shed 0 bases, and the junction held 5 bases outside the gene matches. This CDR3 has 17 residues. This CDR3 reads CASSPGLAGSSYNEQFF. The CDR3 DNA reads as TGTGCCAGCAGCCCAGGACTAGCGGGAAGCTCCTACAATGAGCAGTTCTTC.

The CDR3 coding sequence is TGCGCCAGCAGCCAACAGGACAGGGATGACACTGAAGCTTTCTTT. As protein: CASSQQDRDDTEAFF. The genes are TRBV4-1 and TRBJ1-1, with TRBD1 matching over 8 bases. Trimming cost V 2 bases and J 3 bases; bases outside gene matches: 5. CDR3 length: 15 amino acids. Germline CDR1 and CDR2: MGHRA and YSYEKL.

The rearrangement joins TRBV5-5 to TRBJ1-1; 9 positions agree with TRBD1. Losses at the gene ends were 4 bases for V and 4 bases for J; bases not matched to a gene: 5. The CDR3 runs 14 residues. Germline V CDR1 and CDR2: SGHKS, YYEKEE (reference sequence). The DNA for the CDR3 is TGTGCCAGCAGCGTGGACAGGGGTGCCACTGAAGCTTTCTTT. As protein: CASSVDRGATEAFF.

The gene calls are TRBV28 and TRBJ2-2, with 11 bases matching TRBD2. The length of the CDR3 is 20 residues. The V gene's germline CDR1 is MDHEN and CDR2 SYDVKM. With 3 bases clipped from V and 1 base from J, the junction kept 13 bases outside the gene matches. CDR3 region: CASSFRSTSGTPRNTGELFF. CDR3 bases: TGTGCCAGCAGTTTTAGGTCGACTAGCGGGACCCCCCGGAACACCGGGGAGCTGTTTTTT.

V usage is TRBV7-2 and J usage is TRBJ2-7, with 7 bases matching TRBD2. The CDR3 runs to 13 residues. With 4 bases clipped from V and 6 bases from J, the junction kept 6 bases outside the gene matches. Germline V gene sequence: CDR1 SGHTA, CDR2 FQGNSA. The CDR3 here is CASSYYREVEQYF. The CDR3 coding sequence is TGTGCCAGCAGCTACTACCGGGAGGTCGAGCAGTACTTC. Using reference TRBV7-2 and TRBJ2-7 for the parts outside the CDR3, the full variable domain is GAGVSQSPSNKVTEKGKDVELRCDPISGHTALYWYRQSLGQGLEFLIYFQGNSAPDKSGLPSDRFSAERTGGSVSTLTIQRTQQEDSAVYLCASSYYREVEQYFGPGTRLTVT.

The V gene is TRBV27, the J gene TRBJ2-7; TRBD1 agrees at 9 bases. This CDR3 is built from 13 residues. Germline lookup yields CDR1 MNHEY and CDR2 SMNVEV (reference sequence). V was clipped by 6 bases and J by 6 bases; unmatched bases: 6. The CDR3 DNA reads TGTGCCAGCAGGGGGACAGGGCGGGCCGAGCAGTACTTC. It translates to CASRGTGRAEQYF.

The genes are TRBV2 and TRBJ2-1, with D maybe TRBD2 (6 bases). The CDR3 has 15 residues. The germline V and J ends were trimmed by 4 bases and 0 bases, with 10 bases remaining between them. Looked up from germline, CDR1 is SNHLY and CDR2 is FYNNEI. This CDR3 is CASSGDFSSYNEQFF. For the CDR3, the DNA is TGTGCCAGCAGTGGGGACTTTAGCTCCTACAATGAGCAGTTCTTC.

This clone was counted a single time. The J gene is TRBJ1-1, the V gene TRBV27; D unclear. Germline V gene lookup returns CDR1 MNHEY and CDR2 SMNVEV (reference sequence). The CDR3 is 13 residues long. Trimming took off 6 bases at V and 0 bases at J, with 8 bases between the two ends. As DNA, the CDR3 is TGTGCCAGCAGCAGACTAATGAACACTGAAGCTTTCTTT. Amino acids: CASSRLMNTEAFF.